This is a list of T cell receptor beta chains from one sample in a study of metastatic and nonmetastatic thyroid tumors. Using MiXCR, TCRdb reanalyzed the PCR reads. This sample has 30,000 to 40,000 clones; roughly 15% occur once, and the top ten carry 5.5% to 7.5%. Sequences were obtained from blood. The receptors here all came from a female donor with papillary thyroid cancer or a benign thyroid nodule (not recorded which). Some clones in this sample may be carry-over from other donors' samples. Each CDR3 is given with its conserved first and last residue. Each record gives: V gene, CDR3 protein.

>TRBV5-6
CASSLASYEQYF
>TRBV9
CASTPLSGETEAFF
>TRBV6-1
CASKDGSSPLHF
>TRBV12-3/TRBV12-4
CASSPLGAETQYF
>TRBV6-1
CASSEYGERAFF
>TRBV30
CAWTSLSYNSPLHF
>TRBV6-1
CASSEGEAETRYF
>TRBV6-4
CASTSRPGTVELFF
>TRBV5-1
CASSLTGWELGQGIEADTQYF
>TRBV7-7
CASGLGKNNEQFF
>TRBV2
CASSEYRGTDTQYF
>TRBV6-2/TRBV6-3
CASSYRGFSEAFF
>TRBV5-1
CASRNMDRAREAFF
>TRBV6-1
CASGPEGNYGYTF
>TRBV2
CASSGGGSSYNEQFF
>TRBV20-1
CSARDSTKETQYF
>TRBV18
CASSMTGLFTEAFF
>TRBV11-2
CSSILQTGELFF
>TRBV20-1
CSAIRRTGLNEQFF
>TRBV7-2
CASSLMSSGGKEQFF
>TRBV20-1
CSARDATDSTYEQYF
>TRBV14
CASSQDPGRGHEQFF
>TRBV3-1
CASSRTGVQGNTIYF
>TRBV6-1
CASSAKFNEQFF
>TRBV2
CASSGGGLAHTGELFF
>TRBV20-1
CSAIRIRGGTGAYEQYF
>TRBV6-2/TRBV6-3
CASSYMGQYSYNEQFF
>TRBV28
CASREQGFAEAFF
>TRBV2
CASSAPSGYEQYF
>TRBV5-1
CASSPYRPKNGQYF
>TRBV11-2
CASTPSGLPSSYNEQFF
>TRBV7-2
CASSPGGSGNTIYF
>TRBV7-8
CASSPASLTEYGYTF
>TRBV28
CASSSRRLSRGNTIYF
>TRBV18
CASSPDIPQGGAGNTIYF
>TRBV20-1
CSAPGTGDQPQHF
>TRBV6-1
CASTKGDPSPEGYTF
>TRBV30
CAWSVPAGNNNSPLHF
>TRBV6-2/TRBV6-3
CATRDYEQYF
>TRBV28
CASSPWTGFGRYGYTF
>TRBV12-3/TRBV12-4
CASSFWLGLSSYEQYF
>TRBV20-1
CSAVKTGTSLGNEQFF
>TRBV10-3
CAISDQGRYTEAFF
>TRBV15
CATGIEYEQFF
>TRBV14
CASSPPGASAQYF
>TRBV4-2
CASSQVVAGGADTQYF
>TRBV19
CASSWGDNYGYTF
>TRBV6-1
CASAGGQGSYEQYF
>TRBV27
CASRKTFIGEQYF
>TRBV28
CASTPPRGPLHF
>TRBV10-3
CAISDGITGELFF
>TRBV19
CASSIGGESQHF
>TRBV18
CASSPGTGALEQYF
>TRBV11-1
CASSFASVRGRGTDTQYF
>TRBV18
CASSGTGDGYTF
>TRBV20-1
CSARDRNQPQHF
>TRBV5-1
CASSLGAPTYNSPLHF
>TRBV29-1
CSVVKGAIEIGEAFF
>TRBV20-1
CSASRGPNTEAFF